These 8 T cell receptor beta chains originate from one sample sequenced in a study of Graves' ophthalmopathy and Graves' hyperthyroidism. Researchers took RNA transcripts and amplified TCR beta CDR3 regions from them. HTBI-primed first-round RT-PCR preceded second-round multiplex PCR. TCRdb called the multiplex PCR reads again in MiXCR, with one record for every CDR3 protein. Here the sample spans about 620,000 distinct CDR3 sequences, 20% to 25% being singletons. The sequencing input was peripheral blood. These receptors were taken from a woman younger than 30 with stable Graves' hyperthyroidism. Some clones in this sample may be carry-over from other donors' samples.

CDR3 in amino acids: CASSQDNWGEQYF. The CDR3 nucleotides read TGTGCCAGCAGCCAAGATAACTGGGGCGAGCAGTACTTC. This chain links TRBV3-1 with TRBJ2-7; D not certain. Germline assignment: CDR1 LGHDT and CDR2 YNNKEL (reference sequence). V was pared by 0 bases and J by 6 bases, with 9 bases between. There are 13 residues in the CDR3.

Points on this clonotype: Likely a read error: the CDR3 ends without its conserved phenylalanine or tryptophan. This rearrangement joins TRBV6-2 or TRBV6-3 to TRBJ1-1; no reliable D call. Trimming took 0 bases from V and 0 from J, leaving 5 bases between them. The CDR3 runs to 14 residues. The germline gives CDR1 MNHEY, CDR2 SVGEGT. This CDR3 reads CASSYSRVNTEAFS. The CDR3 coding sequence is TGTGCCAGCAGTTACTCTAGAGTGAACACTGAAGCTTTCTCT.

This clonotype was recorded many times. The chain links TRBV7-6 to TRBJ2-6; D call uncertain. Per germline, CDR1 SGHVS and CDR2 FNYEAQ. This CDR3 is built from 16 residues. The V gene lost 1 base and the J gene lost 0 bases, with 7 bases spanning the gap. CDR3 sequence: CASSLGVSSGANVLTF. The DNA for the CDR3 is TGTGCCAGCAGCTTAGGGGTTAGCTCTGGGGCCAACGTCCTGACTTTC.

In this sample, this clonotype turned up a few times. This rearrangement joins TRBV6-1 to TRBJ1-5; tentatively, D is TRBD1 (5 bases). Germline V gene sequence: CDR1 MNHNS, CDR2 SASEGT. V gave up 6 bases and J gave up 4 bases, with 19 bases separating them. The CDR3 is 16 residues long. The CDR3 nucleotides are TGTGCCAGCAGCACAGGCCGGCTCCCCCGAAATCAGCCCCAGCATTTT. As protein: CASSTGRLPRNQPQHF.

The CDR3 is CASSLWGTNTEAFF. The CDR3 DNA reads TGTGCCAGCAGCTTATGGGGCACCAACACTGAAGCTTTCTTT. V is TRBV13 and J is TRBJ1-1; D possibly corresponds to TRBD1 (5 bases). This CDR3 comprises 14 residues. Germline CDR1 PRHDT, CDR2 FYEKMQ (reference sequence). Trimming removed 2 bases at V and 2 bases at J, with 9 bases between.

In its sample, this clonotype was seen many times. This chain joins TRBV12-3 or TRBV12-4 and TRBJ1-1; the D is unclear. CDR3 length: 14 amino acids. V was trimmed by 2 bases and J by 5 bases, leaving 12 bases between them. CDR3: CASSLTRAATEAFF. The CDR3 DNA is TGTGCCAGCAGTTTAACAAGGGCCGCAACTGAAGCTTTCTTT.

V usage is TRBV19 and J usage is TRBJ1-3, with 10 bases fitting TRBD1. The trim removed 2 bases at V and 1 base at J, leaving 2 bases unmatched. The CDR3 is 16 amino acids. Germline V gives CDR1 LNHDA, CDR2 SQIVND (reference sequence). DNA for the CDR3: TGTGCCAGTAGTATAACGGGACAGGGGTCTGGAAACACCATATATTTT. As protein: CASSITGQGSGNTIYF.

The sample holds many counts of this clonotype. The chain links TRBV19 to TRBJ2-2; the D is unclear. Germline V CDR1 and CDR2: LNHDA, SQIVND (reference sequence). The CDR3 is 14 residues long. The V gene lost 3 bases and the J gene lost 6 bases, with 11 bases spanning the gap. CDR3 amino acids: CASSMLGSAGELFF. CDR3 nucleotides: TGTGCCAGTAGTATGTTGGGGTCCGCCGGGGAGCTGTTTTTT. The variable domain in full, with the rest retrieved from reference TRBV19 and TRBJ2-2, is DGGITQSPKYLFRKEGQNVTLSCEQNLNHDAMYWYRQDPGQGLRLIYYSQIVNDFQKGDIAEGYSVSREKKESFPLTVTSAQKNPTAFYLCASSMLGSAGELFFGEGSRLTVL.